Shown below are 5 T cell receptor beta chains from a single sample sequenced in a study of cytomegalovirus exposure and HLA in healthy donors. Primers for the PCR totalled 60 Vbeta and 13 Jbeta. The method was immunoSEQ multiplex PCR; TCRdb's version includes in-frame clones alone and lacks a portion of them. The table shows about 69,000 clones, with about 74% occurring only once. Input material: PBMCs. Receptor source: an older woman in good health and CMV-seropositive.

This chain connects TRBV6-4 to TRBJ2-1, with TRBD2 matching over 10 bases. The CDR3 length is 17 residues. V gave up 6 bases and J gave up 1 base; unmatched junction bases: 9. The germline gives CDR1 MRHNA, CDR2 SNTAGT. The CDR3 loop reads CASSAQSGGVSYNEQFF. The CDR3 region has the DNA TGTGCCAGCAGCGCCCAGAGCGGGGGGGTGTCCTACAATGAGCAGTTCTTC.

V is TRBV7-9 and J is TRBJ1-1; 9 bases agree with TRBD1. Germline-derived CDR1 and CDR2 are SEHNR and FQNEAQ (reference sequence). V was pared by 5 bases and J by 4 bases, with 8 bases of the junction left unmatched. The CDR3 contains 15 residues. CDR3 bases: TGTGCCAGCAGCCTAAGGGACAGGGACAGCACTGAAGCTTTCTTT. Protein: CASSLRDRDSTEAFF.

J is TRBJ1-1 and V is TRBV19; possible D gene TRBD1, 5 bases. In germline, CDR1 is LNHDA, CDR2 SQIVND (reference sequence). Trimming removed 6 bases from V and 4 bases from J, with 18 bases in between. The CDR3 runs 15 residues. Here the CDR3 reads CASRDMGLLITEAFF. CDR3 bases: TGTGCCAGTAGAGATATGGGGCTCTTGATCACTGAAGCTTTCTTT.

The V and J genes are TRBV7-9 and TRBJ2-1; D not resolved. The CDR3 sequence is 13 residues long. From germline, CDR1 is SEHNR and CDR2 FQNEAQ (reference sequence). Trimming pared 2 bases from V and 5 bases from J, leaving 7 bases between. The CDR3: CASSLSQNNEQFF. The CDR3 DNA reads TGTGCCAGCAGCTTAAGCCAAAACAATGAGCAGTTCTTC. Filled out from reference TRBV7-9 and TRBJ2-1, the complete variable domain reads DTGVSQNPRHKITKRGQNVTFRCDPISEHNRLYWYRQTLGQGPEFLTYFQNEAQLEKSRLLSDRFSAERPKGSFSTLEIQRTEQGDSAMYLCASSLSQNNEQFFGPGTRLTVL.

The CDR3 DNA is TGTGCCAGCAGCGTAGGGTCGAGCGGGGGGTACACAGATACGCAGTATTTT. Translating it yields CASSVGSSGGYTDTQYF. The chain carries TRBV9 and TRBJ2-3; 9 nucleotides match TRBD2. Germline V gene data show CDR1 as SGDLS and CDR2 as YYNGEE. CDR3 size: 17 residues. V lost 0 bases and J lost 2; bases outside the gene matches: 7.